The TCR beta chain under discussion was sequenced for a study of a mutant IDH1 vaccine in newly diagnosed glioma. Study-wide context: Administration of eight vaccinations to patients took place in weeks 1, 3, 5, 7, 11, 15, 19, 23.

The method was immunoSEQ multiplex PCR; TCRdb's version includes in-frame clones alone and lacks a portion of them. The data contain 50,000 or so clones, roughly 80% of them singletons. Germline V gene data show CDR1 as LNHDA and CDR2 as SQIVND (reference sequence). CDR3 length: 14 residues. With V trimmed by 5 bases and J by 2 bases, 3 bases remained unmatched. This clone was observed once. Its specificity is unknown. The time point: week 5, during vaccination. Topical imiquimod accompanied each vaccine dose, which consisted of 300 ug of mutant IDH1 20-mer peptide. Study observations and caveats: The occurrence of vaccine-induced immune responses was seen in 80% to 95% of patients.

This clonotype was obtained from a woman between 45 and 65 years old with glioma. The sample was PBMCs, taken from a glioma patient whose treatment included an IDH1 peptide vaccine. The genes are TRBV19 and TRBJ1-5, with 7 bases lining up with TRBD1. The CDR3 reads CASSVQGGNQPQHF. The CDR3 DNA follows: TGTGCCAGTAGTGTTCAGGGGGGCAATCAGCCCCAGCATTTT. Based on the CDR3 plus reference TRBV19 and TRBJ1-5, the full variable domain is DGGITQSPKYLFRKEGQNVTLSCEQNLNHDAMYWYRQDPGQGLRLIYYSQIVNDFQKGDIAEGYSVSREKKESFPLTVTSAQKNPTAFYLCASSVQGGNQPQHFGDGTRLSIL.